These 10 T cell receptor beta chains were sequenced from one sample in a study of T cells in Graves' hyperthyroidism and ophthalmopathy (dated by TCRdb to the late 2010s). Libraries were made using multiplex PCR. Data came from an Illumina HiSeq 2000. The TCR beta CDR3 regions were amplified from the RNA transcripts. For the first round of RT-PCR on the TCR CDR3, the HTBI primer set was used together with the Qiagen OneStep RT-PCR kit. The public reads were quality trimmed at Q25 with fastp and then assembled into clones with MiXCR by TCRdb, keeping productive beta chains. Rows are combined by CDR3 protein, so each entry shows the most common genes and DNA. This sample lists more than 300,000 distinct CDR3 sequences; about 17% were detected once. The ten most abundant clones make up approximately 35% of the sample. Sequenced: blood. The receptors originated from a woman aged 30 to 39 with Graves' hyperthyroidism that later progressed to Graves' ophthalmopathy.

This clonotype was counted many times. The V gene is TRBV11-2, the J gene TRBJ1-1; no firm D call. From germline, CDR1 is SGHAT and CDR2 FQNNGV. V lost 3 bases and J lost 4, with 12 bases in between. CDR3 size: 14 residues. The CDR3 DNA follows: TGTGCCAGCAGCTTCGAGGGTTCGGGCACTGAAGCTTTCTTT. Amino acid sequence: CASSFEGSGTEAFF.

This clonotype was counted ten times or more. CDR3: CAIDRGISYEQYF. The CDR3 DNA sequence: TGTGCCATAGACAGGGGGATTTCATACGAGCAGTACTTC. This chain uses TRBV28 with TRBJ2-7, with 9 bases matching TRBD1. The ends lost 10 bases at V and 4 bases at J; junction bases unmatched: 8. Germline V CDR1 and CDR2: MDHEN, SYDVKM. This CDR3 is built from 13 residues.

This clonotype appeared many times. V is TRBV28 and J is TRBJ2-1; no definite D call. Germline values: CDR1 MDHEN, CDR2 SYDVKM. The CDR3 length is 16 residues. Trimming removed 9 bases at V and 0 bases at J, with 18 bases between. CDR3 region: CASKPIRLFSYNEQFF. For the CDR3, the DNA is TGTGCCAGTAAACCGATCCGATTATTCTCCTACAATGAGCAGTTCTTC. Full variable domain (missing parts from reference TRBV28 and TRBJ2-1): DVKVTQSSRYLVKRTGEKVFLECVQDMDHENMFWYRQDPGLGLRLIYFSYDVKMKEKGDIPEGYSVSREKKERFSLILESASTNQTSMYLCASKPIRLFSYNEQFFGPGTRLTVL.

This rearrangement joins TRBV20-1 to TRBJ2-5; TRBD2 aligns across 8 bases. The CDR3 totals 17 residues. CDR1 and CDR2 (germline): DFQATT, SNEGSKA (reference sequence). The V segment lost 8 bases and the J segment 1 base; nucleotides outside the gene matches: 18. The CDR3 DNA reads TGCAGTCTCAAATTGGAGGGGGTAGCGGGGTTCCAAGAGACCCAGTACTTC. Translating it yields CSLKLEGVAGFQETQYF.

This clonotype has at least ten counts. The chain carries TRBV7-9 and TRBJ2-5, with 9 positions matching TRBD2. J gave up 4 bases and V 0 bases, and 3 bases lay outside the gene matches. The CDR3 consists of 15 residues. Germline V gives CDR1 SEHNR, CDR2 FQNEAQ (reference sequence). The CDR3 region is CASSLAAGGSETQYF. CDR3 coding DNA: TGTGCCAGCAGCTTAGCGGCGGGAGGGTCAGAGACCCAGTACTTC. Together with reference TRBV7-9 and TRBJ2-5, the CDR3 gives the full variable domain: DTGVSQNPRHKITKRGQNVTFRCDPISEHNRLYWYRQTLGQGPEFLTYFQNEAQLEKSRLLSDRFSAERPKGSFSTLEIQRTEQGDSAMYLCASSLAAGGSETQYFGPGTRLLVL.

The chain has TRBV19 and TRBJ2-2, with D possibly being TRBD1 or TRBD2 (5 bases each). The germline CDR1 and CDR2 sequences are LNHDA and SQIVND (reference sequence). This CDR3 contains 14 residues. Trimming cost V 5 bases and J 3 bases, with 10 bases left between them. DNA of the CDR3: TGTGCCAGTAGTGAGGGGACCCACACCGGGGAGCTGTTTTTT. This codes for CASSEGTHTGELFF.

This clonotype was seen many times. This rearrangement joins TRBV7-8 to TRBJ1-6; D remains ambiguous. V was pared by 5 bases and J by 4 bases, with 12 bases between. Germline V CDR1 and CDR2: SGHVS, FQNEAQ. This CDR3 spans 15 amino acids. The CDR3 here is CASSPALRYNSPLHF. The CDR3 DNA reads TGTGCCAGCAGCCCAGCCCTCCGATATAATTCACCCCTCCACTTT. The full variable domain, completed using reference TRBV7-8 and TRBJ1-6, is GAGVSQSPRYKVAKRGQDVALRCDPISGHVSLFWYQQALGQGPEFLTYFQNEAQLDKSGLPSDRFFAERPEGSVSTLKIQRTQQEDSAVYLCASSPALRYNSPLHFGNGTRLTVT.

Many counts were recorded for this clonotype. V and J are TRBV12-3 or TRBV12-4 and TRBJ2-2, with unresolved D. Trimming left V 5 bases short and J 3 bases short, with 13 bases between. The CDR3 consists of 15 residues. CDR3 sequence (DNA): TGTGCCAGCAGTGCCTCGGGCCGGGACACCGGGGAGCTGTTTTTT. Residues: CASSASGRDTGELFF.

CDR3 amino acids: CASSQVWSDRTSGYTF. The CDR3 coding sequence is TGTGCCAGCAGCCAAGTTTGGAGTGACAGAACCTCTGGCTACACCTTC. The V and J genes are TRBV4-2 and TRBJ1-2; D is possibly TRBD1 (5 bases). Trimming removed 1 base at V and 7 bases at J, with 19 bases between. Germline assignment: CDR1 LGHNA and CDR2 YNFKEQ. The CDR3 contains 16 residues.

The J gene is TRBJ1-5, the V gene TRBV30; TRBD1 might be the D (5 bases). The CDR3 spans 14 residues. Germline lookup yields CDR1 GTSNPN and CDR2 SVGIG (reference sequence). V lost 5 bases and J lost 4, with 15 bases in between. The CDR3 spells CAWGGPRRNQPQHF. The CDR3 DNA sequence: TGTGCCTGGGGGGGTCCCAGGAGAAATCAGCCCCAGCATTTT.